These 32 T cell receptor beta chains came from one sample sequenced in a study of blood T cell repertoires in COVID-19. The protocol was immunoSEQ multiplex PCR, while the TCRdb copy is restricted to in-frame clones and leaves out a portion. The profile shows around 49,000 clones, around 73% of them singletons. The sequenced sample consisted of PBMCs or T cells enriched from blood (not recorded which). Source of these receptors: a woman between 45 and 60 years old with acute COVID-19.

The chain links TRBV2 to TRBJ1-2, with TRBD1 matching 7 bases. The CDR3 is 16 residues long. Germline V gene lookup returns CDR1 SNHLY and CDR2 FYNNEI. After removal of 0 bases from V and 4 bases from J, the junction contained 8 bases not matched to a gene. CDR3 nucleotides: TGTGCCAGCAGTGAAGCGCTTGGAGGGGGCGTCTATGGCTACACCTTC. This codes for CASSEALGGGVYGYTF.

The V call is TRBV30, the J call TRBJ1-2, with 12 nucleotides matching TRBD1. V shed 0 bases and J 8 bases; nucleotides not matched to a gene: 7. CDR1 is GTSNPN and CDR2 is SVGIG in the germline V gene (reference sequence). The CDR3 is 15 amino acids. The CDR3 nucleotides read TGTGCCTGGAGTGTGGGGACAGGGGGCTTAAAGGGCTACACCTTC. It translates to CAWSVGTGGLKGYTF.

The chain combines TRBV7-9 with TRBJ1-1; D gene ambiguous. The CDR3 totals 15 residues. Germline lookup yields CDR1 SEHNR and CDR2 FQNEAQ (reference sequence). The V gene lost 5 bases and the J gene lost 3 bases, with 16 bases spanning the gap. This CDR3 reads CASSPPAHRDTEAFF. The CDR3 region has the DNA TGTGCCAGCAGCCCCCCGGCCCATCGGGACACTGAAGCTTTCTTT.

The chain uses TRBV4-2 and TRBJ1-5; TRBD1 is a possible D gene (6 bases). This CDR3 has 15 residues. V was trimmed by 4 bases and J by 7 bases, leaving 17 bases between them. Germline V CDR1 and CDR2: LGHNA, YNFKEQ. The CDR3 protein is CASSRMPGGGQPQHF. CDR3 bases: TGTGCCAGCAGCCGCATGCCCGGGGGGGGCCAGCCCCAGCATTTT.

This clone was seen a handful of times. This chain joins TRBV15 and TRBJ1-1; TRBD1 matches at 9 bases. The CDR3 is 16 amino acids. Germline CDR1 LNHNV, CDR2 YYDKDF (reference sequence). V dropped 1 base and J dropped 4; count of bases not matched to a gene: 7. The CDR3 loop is CATSRGTGGEITEAFF. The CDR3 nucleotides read TGTGCCACCAGCAGAGGAACAGGGGGCGAGATCACTGAAGCTTTCTTT.

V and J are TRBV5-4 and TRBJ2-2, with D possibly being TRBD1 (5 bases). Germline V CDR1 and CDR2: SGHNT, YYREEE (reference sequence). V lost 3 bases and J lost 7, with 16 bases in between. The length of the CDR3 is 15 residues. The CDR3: CASSSRQKLSGELFF. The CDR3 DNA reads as TGTGCCAGCAGCTCGCGACAGAAGTTAAGCGGGGAGCTGTTTTTT.

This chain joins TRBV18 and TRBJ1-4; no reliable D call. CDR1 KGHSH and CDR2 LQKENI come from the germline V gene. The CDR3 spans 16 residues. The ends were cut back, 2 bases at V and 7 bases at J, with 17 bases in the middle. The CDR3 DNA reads TGTGCCAGCTCACCAGAGTGGAGCTCCTCTCCTGAAAAACTGTTTTTT. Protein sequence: CASSPEWSSSPEKLFF.

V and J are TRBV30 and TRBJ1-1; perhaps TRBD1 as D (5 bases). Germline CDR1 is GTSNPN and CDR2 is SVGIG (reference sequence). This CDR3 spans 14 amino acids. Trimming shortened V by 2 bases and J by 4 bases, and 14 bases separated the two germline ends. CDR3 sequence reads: CAWSFGGWVTEAFF. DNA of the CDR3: TGTGCCTGGAGTTTCGGGGGTTGGGTCACTGAAGCTTTCTTT.

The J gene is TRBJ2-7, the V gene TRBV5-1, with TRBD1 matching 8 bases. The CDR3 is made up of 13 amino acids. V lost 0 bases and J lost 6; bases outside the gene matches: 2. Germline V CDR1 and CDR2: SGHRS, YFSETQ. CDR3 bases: TGCGCCAGCAGCTTGGACAGGGGGATCGAGCAGTACTTC. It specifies CASSLDRGIEQYF.

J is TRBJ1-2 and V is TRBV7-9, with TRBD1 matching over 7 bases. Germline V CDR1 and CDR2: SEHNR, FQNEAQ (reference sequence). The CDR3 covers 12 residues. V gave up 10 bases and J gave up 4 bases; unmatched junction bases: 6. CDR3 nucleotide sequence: TGTGCCACCCAACAGGGGTTCTATGGCTACACCTTC. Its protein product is CATQQGFYGYTF.

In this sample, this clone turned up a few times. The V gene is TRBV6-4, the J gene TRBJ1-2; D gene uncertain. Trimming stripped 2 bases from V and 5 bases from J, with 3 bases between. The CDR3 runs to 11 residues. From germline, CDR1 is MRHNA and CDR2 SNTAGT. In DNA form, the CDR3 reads TGTGCCAGCAGTGACCTTTATGGCTACACCTTC. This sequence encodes CASSDLYGYTF.

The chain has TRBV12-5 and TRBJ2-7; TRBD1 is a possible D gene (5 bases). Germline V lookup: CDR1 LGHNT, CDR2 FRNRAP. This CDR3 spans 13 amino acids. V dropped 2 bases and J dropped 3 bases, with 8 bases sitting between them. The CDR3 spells CASGLSRDYEQYF. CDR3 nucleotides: TGTGCTAGTGGTTTGAGCAGGGACTACGAGCAGTACTTC.

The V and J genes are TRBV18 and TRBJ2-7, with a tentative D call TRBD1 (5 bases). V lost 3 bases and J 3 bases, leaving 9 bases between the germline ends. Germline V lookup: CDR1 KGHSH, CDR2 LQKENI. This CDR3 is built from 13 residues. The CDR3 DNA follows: TGTGCCAGCTCACCGTCACAGGTCTACGAGCAGTACTTC. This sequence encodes CASSPSQVYEQYF.

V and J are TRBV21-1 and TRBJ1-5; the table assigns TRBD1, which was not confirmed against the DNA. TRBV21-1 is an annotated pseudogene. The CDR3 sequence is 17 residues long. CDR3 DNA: TGTGCCAGCAGCCCCCGGTGGGGGACAGGGGAGGATCAGCCCCAGCATTTT. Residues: CASSPRWGTGEDQPQHF.

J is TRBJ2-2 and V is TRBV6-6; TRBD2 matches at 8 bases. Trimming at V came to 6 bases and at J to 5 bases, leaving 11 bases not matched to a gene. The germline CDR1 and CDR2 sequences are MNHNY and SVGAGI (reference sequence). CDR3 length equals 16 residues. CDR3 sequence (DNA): TGTGCCAGCAGCCAACCCGCGGGGGGTTATACCGGGGAGCTGTTTTTT. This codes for CASSQPAGGYTGELFF.

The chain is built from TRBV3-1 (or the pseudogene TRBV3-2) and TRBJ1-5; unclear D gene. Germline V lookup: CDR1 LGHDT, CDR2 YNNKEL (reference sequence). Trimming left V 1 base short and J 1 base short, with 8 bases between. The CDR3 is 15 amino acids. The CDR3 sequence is CASSQVHGSNQPQHF. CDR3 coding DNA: TGTGCCAGCAGCCAAGTGCACGGGAGCAATCAGCCCCAGCATTTT.

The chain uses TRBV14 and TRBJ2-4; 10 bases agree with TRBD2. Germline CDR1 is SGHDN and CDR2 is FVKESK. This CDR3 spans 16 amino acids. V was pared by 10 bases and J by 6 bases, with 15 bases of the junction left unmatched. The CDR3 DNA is TGTGCCAACCGCCACGGAGCGGGGGGGCCAGGAAACATTCAGTACTTC. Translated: CANRHGAGGPGNIQYF.

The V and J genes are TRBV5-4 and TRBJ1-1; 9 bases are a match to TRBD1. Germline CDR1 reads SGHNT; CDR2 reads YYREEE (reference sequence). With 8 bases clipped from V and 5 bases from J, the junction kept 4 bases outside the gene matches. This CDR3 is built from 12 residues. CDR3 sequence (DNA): TGTGCCAGTACAGGGGGCGGGACTGAAGCTTTCTTT. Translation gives CASTGGGTEAFF.

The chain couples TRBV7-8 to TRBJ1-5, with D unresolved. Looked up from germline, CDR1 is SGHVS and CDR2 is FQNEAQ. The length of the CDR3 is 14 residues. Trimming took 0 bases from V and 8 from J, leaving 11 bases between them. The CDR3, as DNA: TGTGCCAGCAGCTTAGCCAACAGAGAGAAGCCCCAGCATTTT. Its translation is CASSLANREKPQHF.

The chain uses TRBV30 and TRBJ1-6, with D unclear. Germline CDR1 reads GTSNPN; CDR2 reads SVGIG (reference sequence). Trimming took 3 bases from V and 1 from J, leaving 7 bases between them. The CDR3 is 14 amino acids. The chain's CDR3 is CAWRQRSYNSPLHF. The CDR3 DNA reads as TGTGCCTGGAGGCAGAGGTCCTATAATTCACCCCTCCACTTT.

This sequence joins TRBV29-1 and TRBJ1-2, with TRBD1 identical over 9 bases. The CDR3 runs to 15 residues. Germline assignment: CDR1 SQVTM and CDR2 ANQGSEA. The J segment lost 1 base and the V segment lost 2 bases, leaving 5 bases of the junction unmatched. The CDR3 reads CSVENRGQGNYGYTF. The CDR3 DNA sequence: TGCAGCGTTGAAAACAGGGGGCAAGGTAACTATGGCTACACCTTC.

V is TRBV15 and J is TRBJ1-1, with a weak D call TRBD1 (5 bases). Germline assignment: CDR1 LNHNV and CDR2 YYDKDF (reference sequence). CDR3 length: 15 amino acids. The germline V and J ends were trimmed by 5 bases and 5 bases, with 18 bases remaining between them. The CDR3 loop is CATSVKAERGTEAFF. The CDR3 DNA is TGTGCCACCAGCGTGAAAGCCGAAAGGGGTACTGAAGCTTTCTTT. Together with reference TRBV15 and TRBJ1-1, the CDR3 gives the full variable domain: DAMVIQNPRYQVTQFGKPVTLSCSQTLNHNVMYWYQQKSSQAPKLLFHYYDKDFNNEADTPDNFQSRRPNTSFCFLDIRSPGLGDTAMYLCATSVKAERGTEAFFGQGTRLTVV.

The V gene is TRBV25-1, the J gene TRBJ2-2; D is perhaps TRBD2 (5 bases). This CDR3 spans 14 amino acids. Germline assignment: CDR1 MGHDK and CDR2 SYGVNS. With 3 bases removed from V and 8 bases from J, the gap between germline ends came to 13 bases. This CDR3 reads CASSDGLTWGELFF. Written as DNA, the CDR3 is TGTGCCAGCAGTGATGGACTCACATGGGGGGAGCTGTTTTTT.

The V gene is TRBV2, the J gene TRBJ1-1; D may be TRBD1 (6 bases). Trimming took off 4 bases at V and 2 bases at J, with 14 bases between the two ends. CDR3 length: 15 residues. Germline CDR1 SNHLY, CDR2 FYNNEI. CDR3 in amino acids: CASSAGTTLNTEAFF. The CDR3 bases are TGTGCCAGCAGTGCCGGGACAACTTTAAACACTGAAGCTTTCTTT.

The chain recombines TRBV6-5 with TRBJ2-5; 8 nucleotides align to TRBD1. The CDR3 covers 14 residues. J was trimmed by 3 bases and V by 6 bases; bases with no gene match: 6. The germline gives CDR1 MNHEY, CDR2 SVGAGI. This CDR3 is CASRRQGREETQYF. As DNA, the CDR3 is TGTGCCAGCAGGAGACAGGGGCGGGAAGAGACCCAGTACTTC.

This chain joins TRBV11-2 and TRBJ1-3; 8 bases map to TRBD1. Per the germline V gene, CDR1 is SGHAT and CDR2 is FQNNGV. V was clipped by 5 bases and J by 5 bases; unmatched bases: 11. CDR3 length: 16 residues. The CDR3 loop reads CASSAPRDRTRNTIYF. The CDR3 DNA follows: TGTGCCAGCAGCGCCCCCCGGGACAGGACTAGAAACACCATATATTTT.

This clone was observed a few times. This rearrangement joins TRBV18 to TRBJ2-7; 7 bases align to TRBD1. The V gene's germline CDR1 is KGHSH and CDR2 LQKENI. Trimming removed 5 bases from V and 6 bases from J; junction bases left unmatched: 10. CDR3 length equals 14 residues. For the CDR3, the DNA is TGTGCCAGCTCATCGCGACAGGGCATCCGCGAGCAGTACTTC. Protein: CASSSRQGIREQYF.

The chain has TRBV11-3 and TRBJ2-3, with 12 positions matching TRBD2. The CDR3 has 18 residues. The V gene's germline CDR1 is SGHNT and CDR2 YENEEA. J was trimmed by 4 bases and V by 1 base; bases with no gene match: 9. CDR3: CASSLVFLAGGTSDTQYF. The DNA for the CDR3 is TGTGCCAGCAGCTTAGTGTTCCTAGCGGGGGGGACTTCAGATACGCAGTATTTT.

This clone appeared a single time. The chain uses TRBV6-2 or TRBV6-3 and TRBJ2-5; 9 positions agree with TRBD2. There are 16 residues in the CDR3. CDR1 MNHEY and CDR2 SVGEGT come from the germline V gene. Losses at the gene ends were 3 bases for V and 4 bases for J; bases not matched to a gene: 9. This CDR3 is CASSYGGGGAGETQYF. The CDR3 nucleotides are TGTGCCAGCAGTTATGGCGGCGGGGGGGCCGGAGAGACCCAGTACTTC.

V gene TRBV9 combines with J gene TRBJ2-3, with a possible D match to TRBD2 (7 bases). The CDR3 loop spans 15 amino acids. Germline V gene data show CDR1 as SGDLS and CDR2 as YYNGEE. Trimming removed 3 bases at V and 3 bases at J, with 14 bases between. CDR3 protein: CASSERGGHTDTQYF. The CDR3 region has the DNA TGTGCCAGCAGCGAGAGGGGGGGCCATACAGATACGCAGTATTTT.

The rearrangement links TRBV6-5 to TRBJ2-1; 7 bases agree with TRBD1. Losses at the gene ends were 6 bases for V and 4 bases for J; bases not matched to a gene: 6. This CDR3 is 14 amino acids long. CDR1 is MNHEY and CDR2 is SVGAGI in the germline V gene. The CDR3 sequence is CASSWDSSYNEQFF. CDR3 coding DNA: TGTGCCAGCAGCTGGGACAGCAGTTACAATGAGCAGTTCTTC.

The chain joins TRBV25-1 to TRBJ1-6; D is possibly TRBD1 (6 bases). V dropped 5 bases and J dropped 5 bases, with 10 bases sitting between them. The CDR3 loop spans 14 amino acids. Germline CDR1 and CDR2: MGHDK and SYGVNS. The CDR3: CASSQDRDNSPLHF. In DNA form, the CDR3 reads TGTGCCAGCAGTCAGGACAGAGATAATTCACCCCTCCACTTT.